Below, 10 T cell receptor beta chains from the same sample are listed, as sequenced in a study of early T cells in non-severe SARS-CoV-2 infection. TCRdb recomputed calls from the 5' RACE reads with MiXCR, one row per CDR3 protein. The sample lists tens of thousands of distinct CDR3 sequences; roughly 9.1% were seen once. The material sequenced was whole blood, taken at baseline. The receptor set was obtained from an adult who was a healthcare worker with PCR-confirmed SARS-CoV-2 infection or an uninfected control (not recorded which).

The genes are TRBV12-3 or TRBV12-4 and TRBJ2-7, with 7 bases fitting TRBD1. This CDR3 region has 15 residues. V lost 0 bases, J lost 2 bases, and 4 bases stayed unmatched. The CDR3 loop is CASSLADQGAYEQYF. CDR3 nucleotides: TGTGCCAGCAGTTTAGCGGACCAGGGGGCCTACGAGCAGTACTTC.

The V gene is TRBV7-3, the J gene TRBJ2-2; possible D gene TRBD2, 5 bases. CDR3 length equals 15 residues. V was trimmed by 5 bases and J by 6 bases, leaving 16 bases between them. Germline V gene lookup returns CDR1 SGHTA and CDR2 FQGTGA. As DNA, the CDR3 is TGTGCCAGCAGCGTATTAGCGAGTGGGGCCGGGGAGCTGTTTTTT. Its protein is CASSVLASGAGELFF.

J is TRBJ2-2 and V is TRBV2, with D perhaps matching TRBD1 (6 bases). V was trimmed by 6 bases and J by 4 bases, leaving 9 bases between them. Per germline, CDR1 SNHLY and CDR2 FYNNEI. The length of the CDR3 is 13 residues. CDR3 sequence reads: CASRETGTGELFF. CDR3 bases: TGTGCCAGCAGGGAGACAGGCACCGGGGAGCTGTTTTTT.

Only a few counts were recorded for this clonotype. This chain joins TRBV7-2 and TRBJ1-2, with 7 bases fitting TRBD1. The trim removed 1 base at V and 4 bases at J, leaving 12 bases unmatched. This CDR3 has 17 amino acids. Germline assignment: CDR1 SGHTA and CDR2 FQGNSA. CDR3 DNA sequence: TGTGCCAGCAGCTTAGGGGGGGACAGTTCCTCTGCCTATGGCTACACCTTC. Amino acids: CASSLGGDSSSAYGYTF.

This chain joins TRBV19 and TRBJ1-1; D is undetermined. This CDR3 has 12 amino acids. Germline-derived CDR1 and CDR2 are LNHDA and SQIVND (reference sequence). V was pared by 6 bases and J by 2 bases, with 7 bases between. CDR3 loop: CASSNQNTEAFF. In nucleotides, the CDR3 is TGTGCCAGTAGCAATCAAAACACTGAAGCTTTCTTT. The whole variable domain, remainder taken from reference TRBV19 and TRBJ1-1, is DGGITQSPKYLFRKEGQNVTLSCEQNLNHDAMYWYRQDPGQGLRLIYYSQIVNDFQKGDIAEGYSVSREKKESFPLTVTSAQKNPTAFYLCASSNQNTEAFFGQGTRLTVV.

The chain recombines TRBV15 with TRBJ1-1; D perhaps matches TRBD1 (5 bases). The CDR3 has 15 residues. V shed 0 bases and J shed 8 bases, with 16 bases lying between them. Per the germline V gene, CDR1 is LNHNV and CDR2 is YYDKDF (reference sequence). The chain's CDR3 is CATSRDRRTGGEAFF. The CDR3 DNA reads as TGTGCCACCAGCAGAGATCGACGGACCGGGGGGGAAGCTTTCTTT.

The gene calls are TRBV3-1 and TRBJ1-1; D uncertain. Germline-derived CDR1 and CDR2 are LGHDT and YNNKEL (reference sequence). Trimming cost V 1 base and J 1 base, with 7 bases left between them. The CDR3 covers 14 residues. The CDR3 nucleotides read TGTGCCAGCAGCCAAGGTACACAGAACACTGAAGCTTTCTTT. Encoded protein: CASSQGTQNTEAFF.

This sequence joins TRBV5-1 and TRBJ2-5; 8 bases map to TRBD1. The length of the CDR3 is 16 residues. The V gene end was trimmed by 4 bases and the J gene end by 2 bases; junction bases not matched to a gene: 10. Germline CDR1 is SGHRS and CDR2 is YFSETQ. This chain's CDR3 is CASSPDGQGGQETQYF. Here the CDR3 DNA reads TGCGCCAGCAGCCCAGACGGACAGGGCGGGCAAGAGACCCAGTACTTC.

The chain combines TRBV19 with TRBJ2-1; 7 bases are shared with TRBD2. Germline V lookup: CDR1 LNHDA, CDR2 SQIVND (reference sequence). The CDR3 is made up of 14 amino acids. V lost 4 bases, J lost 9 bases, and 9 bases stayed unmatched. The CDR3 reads CASSTPSGEGEQFF. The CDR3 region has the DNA TGTGCCAGTAGTACCCCTAGCGGCGAGGGTGAGCAGTTCTTC.

The CDR3 spells CATSGLTSGGVQADTQYF. Written as DNA, the CDR3 is TGTGCCACCAGTGGTCTGACTAGCGGGGGGGTCCAGGCCGATACGCAGTATTTT. The rearrangement joins TRBV24-1 to TRBJ2-3; 14 nucleotides line up with TRBD2. This CDR3 is 18 amino acids long. V trimming: 5 bases; J trimming: 6 bases; junction bases outside the gene matches: 12. The germline CDR1 and CDR2 sequences are KGHDR and SFDVKD.